These T cell receptor beta chains were read from a single sample in a study of shared T cell receptors in the human thymus. Profiling relied on immunoSEQ multiplex PCR, and the TCRdb table lists in-frame clones only, not all of them. The sample shows about 660,000 clones, approximately 87% of them seen only once. These same records also appear under a second study, on human thymus T cells.

The sequencing sample was made of thymocytes. The receptors originated from a boy under two years old with a congenital heart defect. Each CDR3 is given with its conserved first and last residue. The D gene is left open where the match is weak. Clone size appears in some rows only: once, few, many, or a class for an expanded clone.

TRBV9,.,TRBJ2-3,.,CASSTSTGDTQYF,TGTGCCAGCAGCACCTCGACAGGAGATACGCAGTATTTT
TRBV4-1,.,TRBJ2-7,.,CASSHPRGPESSYEQYF,TGCGCCAGCAGCCATCCCAGGGGTCCCGAGAGCTCCTACGAGCAGTACTTC
TRBV28,.,TRBJ2-3,once,CASSLRSGSTDTQYF,TGTGCCAGCAGTTTAAGAAGCGGAAGCACAGATACGCAGTATTTT
TRBV18,.,TRBJ1-2,.,CASSPNMRNRSLGYGYTF,TGTGCCAGCTCACCAAATATGAGGAACAGGAGTTTAGGGTATGGCTACACCTTC
TRBV4-3,TRBD1,TRBJ1-4,.,CASSQVRRGEKLFF,TGCGCCAGCAGCCAAGTCCGCAGGGGGGAAAAACTGTTTTTT
TRBV19,.,TRBJ2-6,few,CASSTTPQGSGANVLTF,TGTGCCAGTAGTACCACCCCCCAGGGGTCTGGGGCCAACGTCCTGACTTTC
TRBV19,TRBD1,TRBJ1-5,.,CASSGTGPNQPQHF,TGTGCCAGTAGTGGGACAGGGCCCAATCAGCCCCAGCATTTT
TRBV14,TRBD2,TRBJ2-1,.,CASSQALLAGVPLHNEQFF,TGTGCCAGCAGCCAAGCCCTCCTAGCGGGAGTGCCCCTCCACAATGAGCAGTTCTTC
TRBV13,.,TRBJ1-1,.,CASSPIQPGDEAFF,TGTGCCAGCAGCCCTATCCAACCGGGGGATGAAGCTTTCTTT
TRBV4-3,TRBD1,TRBJ2-2,.,CASSQDTGVQPGELFF,TGCGCCAGCAGCCAAGACACAGGGGTTCAGCCCGGGGAGCTGTTTTTT
TRBV20-1,.,TRBJ2-1,.,CSASWSEQFF,TGCAGTGCTAGCTGGAGTGAGCAGTTCTTC
TRBV28,.,TRBJ2-3,.,CASSFHRDRQALIRTDTQYF,TGTGCCAGCAGTTTCCACAGAGATAGACAGGCGCTAATACGCACAGATACGCAGTATTTT
TRBV15,TRBD2,TRBJ2-5,.,CATSGPLAAIYQETQYF,TGTGCCACCAGCGGTCCCCTAGCGGCGATTTACCAAGAGACCCAGTACTTC